This TCR beta chain was profiled in a study of pediatric ulcerative colitis. About the study: Disease was pancolitis in several and left-sided in two, histology-confirmed. Study results and caveats: Total lymphocyte DNA, not sorted subsets, was the template.

To note about this clone: Its target is not known.

Sequencing depth was up to 500,000 reads per sample. Measured with immunoSEQ multiplex PCR; TCRdb has only the in-frame clones, and not every one. The sample contains 55,000 to 75,000 clones, roughly nine tenths of which appear only once. V lost 0 bases to trimming and J lost 4 bases; unmatched junction nucleotides: 5. The germline V gene has CDR1 LGHNA and CDR2 YSLEER. There are 16 residues in the CDR3. Sequencing input: blood. The chain recombines TRBV4-3 with TRBJ2-7; 11 bases align to TRBD2. The receptor was isolated from a boy aged 5-17 years with severe ulcerative colitis. The DNA of the CDR3 is TGCGCCAGCAGCCAAGATACTAGCGGGAGTGGGTACGAGCAGTACTTC. Encoded protein: CASSQDTSGSGYEQYF.